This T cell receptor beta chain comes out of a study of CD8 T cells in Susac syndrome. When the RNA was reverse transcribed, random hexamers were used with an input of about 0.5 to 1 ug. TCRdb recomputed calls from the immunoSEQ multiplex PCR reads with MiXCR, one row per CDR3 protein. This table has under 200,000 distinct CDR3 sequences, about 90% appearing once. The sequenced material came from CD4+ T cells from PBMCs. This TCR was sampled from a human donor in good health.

The CDR3 DNA is TGTGCCAGCAGACAAGTGGGGACAGGCCCTTCCTACGAGCAGTACTTC. Protein: CASRQVGTGPSYEQYF. V and J are TRBV6-2 or TRBV6-3 and TRBJ2-7; 8 bases are shared with TRBD1. V lost 6 bases, J lost 1 base, and 11 bases stayed unmatched. The CDR3 consists of 16 residues. Germline lookup yields CDR1 MNHEY and CDR2 SVGEGT.